One and the same sample provided the 29 T cell receptor beta chains below, sequenced in a study of CD8 T cells in ankylosing spondylitis. TCRdb analysed the 5' RACE reads with MiXCR anew, one entry per CDR3 protein. The sample lists about 36,000 distinct CDR3 sequences; roughly 12% were seen once. The specimen was synovial fluid, either unsorted or a sorted T cell fraction (not recorded which). Receptor source: a male donor with ankylosing spondylitis.

The CDR3 bases are TGCAGTGCCGCACACCCTCGGGACAGTAAGAACGAGCAGTACTTC. Amino acid sequence: CSAAHPRDSKNEQYF. The V gene is TRBV20-1, the J gene TRBJ2-7; 7 nucleotides align to TRBD1. Trimming removed 6 bases from V and 5 bases from J; junction bases left unmatched: 16. The CDR3 spans 15 residues. Per the germline V gene, CDR1 is DFQATT and CDR2 is SNEGSKA (reference sequence).

This clonotype was seen repeatedly, ten times or more. The chain links TRBV6-5 to TRBJ1-2; TRBD1 might be the D (5 bases). V was clipped by 2 bases and J by 8 bases, with 12 bases between them. The CDR3 contains 13 residues. The germline gives CDR1 MNHEY, CDR2 SVGAGI. CDR3: CASSYGPGIGYTF. The CDR3, as DNA: TGTGCCAGCAGTTACGGTCCAGGGATCGGCTACACCTTC.

This clonotype was observed a few times. This chain uses TRBV27 with TRBJ1-6; possibly TRBD1 for D (5 bases). There are 15 residues in the CDR3. The V gene's germline CDR1 is MNHEY and CDR2 SMNVEV (reference sequence). V was pared by 5 bases and J by 9 bases, with 17 bases between. This chain's CDR3 is CASSPWGRAASPLHF. CDR3 nucleotide sequence: TGTGCCAGCAGTCCTTGGGGCAGGGCGGCTTCACCCCTCCACTTT.

The chain has TRBV6-1 and TRBJ1-1; D remains unclear. Germline-derived CDR1 and CDR2 are MNHNS and SASEGT. V was shortened by 8 bases and J by 0 bases, with 13 bases between the two germline ends. This CDR3 comprises 14 residues. For the CDR3, the DNA is TGTGCCAGCGCGAACGACGGACTGAACACTGAAGCTTTCTTT. Translating it yields CASANDGLNTEAFF.

This clonotype was seen a handful of times. This chain links TRBV6-2 or TRBV6-3 with TRBJ2-3, with 7 nucleotides matching TRBD2. CDR1 and CDR2 (germline): MNHEY, SVGEGT. J was trimmed by 5 bases and V by 6 bases; bases with no gene match: 14. The CDR3 totals 16 residues. CDR3 DNA sequence: TGTGCCAGCAGAGCAAGGGACTACCGAGTCTTAGATACGCAGTATTTT. As protein: CASRARDYRVLDTQYF.

This clonotype has just a few counts. V is TRBV6-5 and J is TRBJ2-2, with D uncertain. V lost 2 bases, J lost 1 base, and 11 bases lay in between. This CDR3 is 16 amino acids long. Germline V CDR1 and CDR2: MNHEY, SVGAGI. The CDR3 DNA is TGTGCCAGCAGTTACGCGAATTGGGGGAACACCGGGGAGCTGTTTTTT. Translated: CASSYANWGNTGELFF.

The sample holds many counts of this clonotype. The chain combines TRBV2 with TRBJ1-5; D not resolved. V was cut by 8 bases and J by 3 bases, with 14 bases left in between. Germline V gene lookup returns CDR1 SNHLY and CDR2 FYNNEI. There are 14 residues in the CDR3. The CDR3 protein is CASRKPLANQPQHF. The CDR3 DNA sequence: TGTGCCAGCCGCAAGCCTCTCGCCAATCAGCCCCAGCATTTT. Full variable domain (remainder filled in from reference TRBV2 and TRBJ1-5): EPEVTQTPSHQVTQMGQEVILRCVPISNHLYFYWYRQILGQKVEFLVSFYNNEISEKSEIFDDQFSVERPDGSNFTLKIRSTKLEDSAMYFCASRKPLANQPQHFGDGTRLSIL.

The rearrangement joins TRBV6-1 to TRBJ2-7, with 11 bases fitting TRBD1. With V trimmed by 5 bases and J by 3 bases, 6 bases remained unmatched. The germline gives CDR1 MNHNS, CDR2 SASEGT. There are 15 residues in the CDR3. The CDR3 DNA reads as TGTGCCAGCAGTCCGCGGACAGGGGGCGTCTACGAGCAGTACTTC. It codes for CASSPRTGGVYEQYF.

This clonotype was seen repeatedly, ten times or more. The V and J genes are TRBV6-5 and TRBJ1-2; D uncertain. The CDR3 loop spans 13 amino acids. Germline assignment: CDR1 MNHEY and CDR2 SVGAGI. Deletions cut 5 bases from V and 3 bases from J, with 10 bases between. In DNA, the CDR3 is TGTGCCAGCAGTCTACAGTGGCACTATGGCTACACCTTC. Amino acid sequence: CASSLQWHYGYTF.

This clonotype came up a few times. CDR3 DNA: TGCGCCAGCAGAATAAAACAGGGGGACACCGGGGAGCTGTTTTTT. Its protein product is CASRIKQGDTGELFF. The chain joins TRBV5-1 to TRBJ2-2; 8 nucleotides match TRBD1. The length of the CDR3 is 15 residues. From germline, CDR1 is SGHRS and CDR2 YFSETQ. After removal of 5 bases from V and 3 bases from J, the junction contained 6 bases not matched to a gene.

This clonotype has a count of ten or more. This rearrangement joins TRBV11-2 to TRBJ2-1; 11 nucleotides match TRBD1. From germline, CDR1 is SGHAT and CDR2 FQNNGV. Trimming at V came to 5 bases and at J to 1 base, leaving 7 bases not matched to a gene. CDR3 length: 17 residues. The CDR3 coding sequence is TGTGCCAGCAGCCCAAGGACAGGGGGCCCTTCCTACAATGAGCAGTTCTTC. This gives the protein CASSPRTGGPSYNEQFF.

In its sample, this clonotype ranks as large (0.1 to 1%). The CDR3 carries no conserved terminal phenylalanine or tryptophan, so it likely arises from a read error. The DNA is omitted, as the CDR3 cannot be located on it reliably, and the CDR3 follows TCRdb's listing. The chain links TRBV28 to TRBJ1-2; the D call of TRBD1 is as the table states it, not checked on the DNA. The CDR3 length equals 14 residues, ends included. Germline V gene sequence: CDR1 MDHEN, CDR2 SYDVKM. CDR3 sequence reads: CASSPAAKQHYGYG.

The genes are TRBV6-5 and TRBJ2-7; 10 bases align to TRBD2. Germline assignment: CDR1 MNHEY and CDR2 SVGAGI. The CDR3 is 16 residues long. V was clipped by 2 bases and J by 4 bases; unmatched bases: 8. CDR3 DNA sequence: TGTGCCAGCAGTTACCCCATGAGCGGGGGGGAGTACGAGCAGTACTTC. It encodes CASSYPMSGGEYEQYF.

The chain employs TRBV29-1 and TRBJ2-7; 12 bases match TRBD1. The ends lost 3 bases at V and 6 bases at J; junction bases unmatched: 3. The CDR3 consists of 13 residues. CDR1 is SQVTM and CDR2 is ANQGSEA in the germline V gene. DNA of the CDR3: TGCAGCGTTGAGGGACAGGGGGCAACCGAGCAGTACTTC. It is translated as CSVEGQGATEQYF.

The chain recombines TRBV28 with TRBJ2-7; unclear D gene. Germline CDR1 and CDR2: MDHEN and SYDVKM. CDR3 length: 13 amino acids. Trimming cost V 1 base and J 0 bases, with 4 bases left between them. In DNA form, the CDR3 reads TGTGCCAGCAGTTTATTCACCTCCTACGAGCAGTACTTC. Amino acid sequence: CASSLFTSYEQYF.

The J gene is TRBJ1-4, the V gene TRBV5-1, with D uncertain. The CDR3 is 14 residues long. Trimming removed 1 base from V and 5 bases from J, with 9 bases in between. Germline V gives CDR1 SGHRS, CDR2 YFSETQ. The DNA of the CDR3 is TGCGCCAGCAGCTTGTTTGCTCCAAATGAAAAACTGTTTTTT. Its protein product is CASSLFAPNEKLFF. The full variable domain, with the rest looked up from reference TRBV5-1 and TRBJ1-4, is KAGVTQTPRYLIKTRGQQVTLSCSPISGHRSVSWYQQTPGQGLQFLFEYFSETQRNKGNFPGRFSGRQFSNSRSEMNVSTLELGDSALYLCASSLFAPNEKLFFGSGTQLSVL.

This clonotype was found a few times. This chain links TRBV6-2 or TRBV6-3 with TRBJ1-6, with unresolved D. Trimming stripped 3 bases from V and 10 bases from J, with 13 bases between. This CDR3 has 14 amino acids. CDR1 MNHEY and CDR2 SVGEGT come from the germline V gene. This chain's CDR3 is CASSYPTESSPLHF. The CDR3 bases are TGTGCCAGCAGTTATCCCACCGAGAGCTCACCCCTCCACTTT.

At least ten counts were recorded for this clonotype. This chain links TRBV30 with TRBJ1-5; D is unclear. Germline CDR1 GTSNPN, CDR2 SVGIG (reference sequence). The ends were cut back, 0 bases at V and 3 bases at J, with 12 bases in the middle. This CDR3 has 15 amino acids. This chain's CDR3 is CAWSVGGSYNQPQHF. The DNA of the CDR3 is TGTGCCTGGAGTGTAGGAGGGAGTTACAATCAGCCCCAGCATTTT.

This clonotype has ten or more counts. The chain has TRBV6-2 or TRBV6-3 and TRBJ2-7; 8 bases match TRBD1. The CDR3 has 13 amino acids. Germline V gene data show CDR1 as MNHEY and CDR2 as SVGEGT. V was clipped by 0 bases and J by 12 bases; unmatched bases: 7. The CDR3 DNA follows: TGTGCCAGCAGTTACTCGTCACAGGGGGATGCGTACTTC. Protein: CASSYSSQGDAYF.

This clonotype was observed a few times. This sequence joins TRBV24-1 and TRBJ2-3; no reliable D call. The V end was cut by 4 bases, the J end by 5 bases, with 9 bases between. CDR1 is KGHDR, CDR2 SFDVKD, per germline. The CDR3 length is 13 residues. CDR3 nucleotide sequence: TGTGCCACCAGTGAGCATCGTCGAGATACGCAGTATTTT. Translated, it gives CATSEHRRDTQYF.

The chain employs TRBV28 and TRBJ1-5, with D possibly being TRBD1 (5 bases). The V end lost 1 base, the J end lost 6 bases, and 19 bases lay between the germline ends. Germline CDR1 is MDHEN and CDR2 is SYDVKM. The CDR3 covers 17 residues. CDR3 nucleotides: TGTGCCAGCAGTTTATTTTATAATCGGGACGGAGGTCAGCCCCAGCATTTT. Protein product: CASSLFYNRDGGQPQHF.

A few counts support this clonotype. The chain is built from TRBV11-2 and TRBJ2-4; TRBD2 aligns across 7 bases. The V gene end was trimmed by 5 bases and the J gene end by 2 bases; junction bases not matched to a gene: 15. This CDR3 has 18 residues. Germline CDR1 SGHAT, CDR2 FQNNGV. CDR3 loop: CASSRGLVFRVSKNIQYF. The CDR3 region has the DNA TGTGCCAGCAGCCGAGGACTAGTTTTTAGGGTCTCCAAAAACATTCAGTACTTC. Using reference TRBV11-2 and TRBJ2-4 for the parts outside the CDR3, the full variable domain is EAGVAQSPRYKIIEKRQSVAFWCNPISGHATLYWYQQILGQGPKLLIQFQNNGVVDDSQLPKDRFSAERLKGVDSTLKIQPAKLEDSAVYLCASSRGLVFRVSKNIQYFGAGTRLSVL.

The table lists this clonotype with a few counts. This chain's CDR3 is CASSRAGGFSYNEQFF. In nucleotides, the CDR3 is TGCGCCAGCAGCCGCGCGGGAGGGTTTTCCTACAATGAGCAGTTCTTC. This sequence joins TRBV5-1 and TRBJ2-1; 9 positions match TRBD2. The V segment lost 4 bases and the J segment 1 base; nucleotides outside the gene matches: 6. Germline CDR1 reads SGHRS; CDR2 reads YFSETQ. The CDR3 is made up of 16 amino acids.

The V call is TRBV7-2, the J call TRBJ2-5; D not resolved. The CDR3 loop spans 15 amino acids. The V gene's germline CDR1 is SGHTA and CDR2 FQGNSA. Deletions cut 0 bases from V and 4 bases from J, with 12 bases between. CDR3 sequence: CASSLARLSGETQYF. The CDR3 DNA sequence: TGTGCCAGCAGCTTAGCGAGACTGTCCGGAGAGACCCAGTACTTC. The complete variable domain, with remaining parts taken from reference TRBV7-2 and TRBJ2-5, reads GAGVSQSPSNKVTEKGKDVELRCDPISGHTALYWYRQSLGQGLEFLIYFQGNSAPDKSGLPSDRFSAERTGGSVSTLTIQRTQQEDSAVYLCASSLARLSGETQYFGPGTRLLVL.

The genes are TRBV27 and TRBJ1-4; D uncertain. Germline loops: CDR1 MNHEY, CDR2 SMNVEV (reference sequence). The CDR3 totals 14 residues. V lost 6 bases to trimming and J lost 7 bases, with 15 bases between them. DNA for the CDR3: TGTGCCAGCAGCCGTGGTTGGGGTTTTGAAAAACTGTTTTTT. Translated, it gives CASSRGWGFEKLFF.

This clonotype was detected many times. The chain recombines TRBV6-5 with TRBJ2-7, with D possibly TRBD2 on 5 matching bases. The CDR3 is 14 residues long. Trimming cost V 2 bases and J 6 bases, with 14 bases left between them. Germline V lookup: CDR1 MNHEY, CDR2 SVGAGI. For the CDR3, the DNA is TGTGCCAGCAGTTACGAGGGAAACTCCCTCGAGCAGTACTTC. Encoded protein: CASSYEGNSLEQYF.

In its sample, this clonotype was seen a few times. The chain couples TRBV30 to TRBJ1-2, with D unresolved. Germline V gene data show CDR1 as GTSNPN and CDR2 as SVGIG (reference sequence). The length of the CDR3 is 12 residues. V was trimmed by 8 bases and J by 4 bases, leaving 14 bases between them. In nucleotides, the CDR3 is TGTGCCCGCTACGATTCCTCCTATGGCTACACCTTC. It is translated as CARYDSSYGYTF.

The chain is built from TRBV1 and TRBJ1-4. TRBV1 represents a pseudogene. The CDR3 consists of 15 residues. Here the CDR3 reads CTSREDSATHGKLLF. CDR3 sequence (DNA): TGCACCAGCAGAGAAGACTCAGCCACGCATGGTAAACTGCTTTTT.

CDR3 residues: CASGSGIRQPQHF. CDR3 DNA sequence: TGTGCCAGCGGATCAGGGATAAGACAGCCCCAGCATTTT. This chain joins TRBV2 and TRBJ1-5; D might be TRBD1 (5 bases). CDR3 length: 13 residues. From germline, CDR1 is SNHLY and CDR2 FYNNEI. Trimming took 8 bases from V and 7 from J, leaving 15 bases between them. The variable domain in full, with the rest retrieved from reference TRBV2 and TRBJ1-5, is EPEVTQTPSHQVTQMGQEVILRCVPISNHLYFYWYRQILGQKVEFLVSFYNNEISEKSEIFDDQFSVERPDGSNFTLKIRSTKLEDSAMYFCASGSGIRQPQHFGDGTRLSIL.